The source of this T cell receptor beta chain is a study of OX40 agonist ivuxolimab in advanced cancers. About the research overall: Patients received ivuxolimab, an intravenous treatment, every 2 weeks at 0.01 to 10 mg/kg.

In its sample, this clone was seen a few times. Its antigen is not identified. Findings and limits, study-wide: It was also the case that some nonresponders had low normalized T-cell clonal expansion. At 0.1 to 3.0 mg/kg and by week 6, clonal expansion occurred in CD4+ and CD8+ blood T cells.

A history of autoimmune disease or systemic immunosuppression excluded patients. The CDR3 totals 13 residues. V lost 8 bases to trimming and J lost 4 bases, with 9 bases between them. Germline V gene lookup returns CDR1 MNHNS and CDR2 SASEGT. Clones were sequenced by immunoSEQ multiplex PCR, and TCRdb holds only the in-frame ones, with some missing. The table has fewer than 85,000 clones, 80% to 90% seen once. This TCR was sampled from an adult with an advanced solid tumor such as melanoma, head and neck, liver or kidney cancer. The chain carries TRBV6-1 and TRBJ1-6; D not certain. The starting material was CD4+ or CD8+ T cells sorted from blood, obtained in a trial of the OX40 agonist ivuxolimab. CDR3 residues: CASQAEYNSPLHF. The CDR3 DNA follows: TGTGCCAGCCAGGCCGAGTATAATTCACCCCTCCACTTT.